Sequencing of this T cell receptor (beta chain) was carried out in a study of response to subunit inactivated influenza vaccine. The study's findings and limits: The authors suggested that every seasonal influenza vaccination recruits few new T cells.

As regards this clonotype: The antigen is not known.

TCRdb ran MiXCR on the RT-PCR reads and lists one entry per CDR3 protein. The table has hundreds of thousands of distinct CDR3 sequences, 14% seen once. The germline V gene encodes CDR1 MNHNS and CDR2 SASEGT. The CDR3 covers 17 residues. Trimming at V came to 7 bases and at J to 4 bases, leaving 16 bases not matched to a gene. Here the sequenced sample was PBMCs from blood, taken 14 to 15 days before vaccination. The sequence derives from a man aged 45-65 years who received an inactivated influenza vaccine. The rearrangement joins TRBV6-1 to TRBJ2-5; 9 positions agree with TRBD2. For the CDR3, the DNA is TGTGCCAGCACCCTGGCCCCTAGCGGGGCCCAAGGAGAGACCCAGTACTTC. It specifies CASTLAPSGAQGETQYF.